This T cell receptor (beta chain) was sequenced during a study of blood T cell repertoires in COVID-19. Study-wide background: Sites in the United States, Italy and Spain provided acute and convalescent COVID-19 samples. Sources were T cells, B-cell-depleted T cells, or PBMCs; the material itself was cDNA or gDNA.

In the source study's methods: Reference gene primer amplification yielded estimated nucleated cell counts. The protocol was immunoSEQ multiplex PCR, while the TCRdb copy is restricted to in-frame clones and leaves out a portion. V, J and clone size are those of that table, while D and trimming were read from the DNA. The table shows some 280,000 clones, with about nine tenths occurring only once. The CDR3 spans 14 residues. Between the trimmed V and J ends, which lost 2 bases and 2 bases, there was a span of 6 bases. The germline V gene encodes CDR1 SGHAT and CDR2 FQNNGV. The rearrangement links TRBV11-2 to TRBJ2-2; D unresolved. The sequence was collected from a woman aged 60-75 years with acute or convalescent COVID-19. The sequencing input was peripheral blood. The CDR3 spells CASSLQFNTGELFF. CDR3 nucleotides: TGTGCCAGCAGCTTACAATTTAACACCGGGGAGCTGTTTTTT.